Presented here are 5 T cell receptor beta chains from one specimen sequenced in a study of cytomegalovirus exposure and HLA in healthy donors. Use of 60 Vbeta and 13 Jbeta primers characterized the PCR. TCRdb's copy holds only in-frame clones and misses some; the assay was immunoSEQ multiplex PCR. The data hold 130,000 to 150,000 clones, with around three quarters observed a single time. Sequencing was carried out using PBMCs. All receptors derive from a man aged 35 to 55 in good health and CMV-seropositive.

CDR3 loop: CARWGQVNTGELFF. The DNA of the CDR3 is TGTGCCAGATGGGGACAGGTAAACACCGGGGAGCTGTTTTTT. The gene calls are TRBV21-1 and TRBJ2-2; TRBD1, the D gene given by the table, was not confirmed from the DNA. TRBV21-1 is designated a pseudogene. The CDR3 length is 14 residues.

This chain uses TRBV7-3 with TRBJ2-3, with 10 nucleotides matching TRBD1. CDR1 is SGHTA, CDR2 FQGTGA, per germline. This CDR3 comprises 16 residues. With V trimmed by 0 bases and J by 6 bases, 6 bases remained unmatched. CDR3 amino acids: CASSLTRDRGADTQYF. The DNA of the CDR3 is TGTGCCAGCAGCTTAACGCGGGACAGGGGAGCGGATACGCAGTATTTT.

As concerns this clone: The CDR3 ends on some other residue instead of the conserved phenylalanine or tryptophan, so this is likely a read error. The DNA is left out, because the CDR3 cannot be placed on it with certainty; the CDR3 is given as TCRdb lists it. This CDR3 is CASRGRFWS. The rearrangement joins TRBV21-1 to TRBJ2-7; TRBD2, the table's D call, lacks a check against the DNA. TRBV21-1 has pseudogene status. The CDR3 spans 9 residues, counting both ends.

V gene TRBV5-1 combines with J gene TRBJ2-7, with 11 bases fitting TRBD1. CDR3 length: 14 residues. CDR1 and CDR2 (germline): SGHRS, YFSETQ. With V trimmed by 4 bases and J by 3 bases, 3 bases remained unmatched. The CDR3 region is CASSHGTGGYEQYF. CDR3 in DNA: TGCGCCAGCAGCCACGGGACAGGGGGCTACGAGCAGTACTTC.

This CDR3 reads CAISAGGPWDTDTQYF. DNA for the CDR3: TGTGCCATCTCTGCGGGAGGGCCGTGGGACACAGATACGCAGTATTTT. The chain carries TRBV10-3 and TRBJ2-3, with TRBD2 matching 9 bases. J gave up 2 bases and V 8 bases, and 11 bases lay outside the gene matches. This CDR3 has 16 amino acids. Germline V gives CDR1 ENHRY, CDR2 SYGVKD.